This entry concerns a single TCR beta chain. Trimming shortened V by 6 bases and J by 0 bases, and 12 bases separated the two germline ends. This CDR3 is built from 14 residues. Germline V CDR1 and CDR2: SGHRS, YFSETQ. Sample-barcoded 5' priming and a J-beta primer mix drove a second PCR of 7 to 11 cycles. TCRdb re-derived calls from the 5' RACE reads in MiXCR, one entry per CDR3 protein. The sample yields over 1,300,000 distinct CDR3 sequences, around 59% seen once. The sample originates from a study of blood T cells in healthy people across ages. Peripheral blood from each donor was collected in a volume of 9.5 to 10 milliliters. Each sample yielded at least 7 million isolated PBMCs.

The clonotype was recovered from a man younger than 35 in good health. The V and J genes are TRBV5-1 and TRBJ2-5, with D maybe TRBD1 (5 bases). Sequencing used blood. CDR3 amino acids: CASTSDSYQETQYF. DNA of the CDR3: TGCGCCAGCACCTCCGACAGTTACCAAGAGACCCAGTACTTC.